This record looks at one TCR beta chain sequence and its context. This specimen comes from a study of blood T cell repertoires in COVID-19. Across the study: The United States, Italy and Spain supplied acute and convalescent COVID-19 samples. PBMCs, B-cell-depleted T cells, or T cells were the source of the cDNA or gDNA that made up the material.

Authors' processing steps: For nucleated cells, counts were estimated from reference gene primer amplification. The table came from immunoSEQ multiplex PCR; TCRdb's copy has only in-frame clones and leaves some out. The V and J calls and clone size were taken over from that table, and D and trimming were inferred from the DNA. This table has about 170,000 clones, more than 65% appearing once. This CDR3 spans 16 amino acids. Trimming shortened V by 5 bases and J by 0 bases, and 16 bases separated the two germline ends. Germline CDR1 reads LNHDA; CDR2 reads SQIVND (reference sequence). Sequenced input: peripheral blood. This receptor was taken from a human donor with acute or convalescent COVID-19. The donor label of this sample is uncertain. The chain recombines TRBV19 with TRBJ1-2; no reliable D call. The CDR3 here is CASSLGPIIANYGYTF. CDR3 in DNA: TGTGCCAGTAGTCTAGGGCCGATTATTGCTAACTATGGCTACACCTTC.